This T cell receptor beta chain was sequenced during a study of HIV-infected patients and healthy controls. This clonotype was counted ten times or more. Germline V gene data show CDR1 as MDHEN and CDR2 as SYDVKM. The CDR3 has 12 amino acids. Trimming took off 5 bases at V and 6 bases at J, with 11 bases between the two ends. About 450 ng RNA was reverse transcribed with alpha and beta constant-region primers. Each of the alpha and beta chains got its own library through chain-specific third strand synthesis with indices. The library got P5 and P7 elements plus a second index, then a roughly 22-cycle PCR. MiXCR, run by TCRdb on the 5' RACE reads, gives a single entry per CDR3 protein. The table has around 16,000 distinct CDR3 sequences, roughly a tenth seen once. No cell fractionation was done, so the repertoire covers all unsorted peripheral blood T cells. The RNA source was an approximately 2.4 ml peripheral blood draw.

The chain joins TRBV28 to TRBJ2-7; TRBD1 might be the D (5 bases). Material for sequencing was blood. The TCR comes from an adult in good health. CDR3 DNA: TGTGCCAGCAGTCAAAGGGGTGGCGAGCAGTACTTC. Amino acid sequence: CASSQRGGEQYF.